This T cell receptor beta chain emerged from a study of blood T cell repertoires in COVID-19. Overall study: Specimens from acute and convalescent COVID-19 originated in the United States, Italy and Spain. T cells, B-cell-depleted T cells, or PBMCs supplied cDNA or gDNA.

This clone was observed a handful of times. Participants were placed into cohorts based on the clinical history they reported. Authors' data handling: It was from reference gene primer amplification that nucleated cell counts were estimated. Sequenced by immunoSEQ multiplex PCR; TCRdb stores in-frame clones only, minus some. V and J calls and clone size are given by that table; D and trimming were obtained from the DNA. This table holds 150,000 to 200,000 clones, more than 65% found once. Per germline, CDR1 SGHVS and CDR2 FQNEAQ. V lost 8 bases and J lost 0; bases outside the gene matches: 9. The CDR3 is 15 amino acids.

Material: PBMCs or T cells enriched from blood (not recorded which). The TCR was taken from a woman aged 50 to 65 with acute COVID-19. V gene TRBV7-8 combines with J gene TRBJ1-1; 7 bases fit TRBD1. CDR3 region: CASRRQGEMNTEAFF. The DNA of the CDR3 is TGTGCCAGCCGCAGACAGGGCGAGATGAACACTGAAGCTTTCTTT.